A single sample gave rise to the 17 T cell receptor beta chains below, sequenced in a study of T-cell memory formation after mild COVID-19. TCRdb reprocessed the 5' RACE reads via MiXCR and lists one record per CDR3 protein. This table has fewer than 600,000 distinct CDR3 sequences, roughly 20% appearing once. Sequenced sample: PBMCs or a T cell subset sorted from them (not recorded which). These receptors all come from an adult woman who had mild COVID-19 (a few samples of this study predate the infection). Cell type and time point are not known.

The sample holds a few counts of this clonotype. The CDR3 DNA is TGTGCCAGCAGTTTTTACGGGGGCGGAGATACGCAGTATTTT. As protein: CASSFYGGGDTQYF. The chain employs TRBV12-3 or TRBV12-4 and TRBJ2-3, with D perhaps TRBD1 or TRBD2 (6 bases each). V lost 3 bases and J lost 5, with 12 bases in between. The CDR3 has 14 amino acids.

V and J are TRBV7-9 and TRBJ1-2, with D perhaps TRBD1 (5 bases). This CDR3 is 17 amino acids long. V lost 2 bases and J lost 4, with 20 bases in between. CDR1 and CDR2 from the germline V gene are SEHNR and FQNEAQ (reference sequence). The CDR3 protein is CASSLNPWAGPTYGYTF. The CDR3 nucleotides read TGTGCCAGCAGCTTAAATCCTTGGGCAGGGCCAACCTATGGCTACACCTTC.

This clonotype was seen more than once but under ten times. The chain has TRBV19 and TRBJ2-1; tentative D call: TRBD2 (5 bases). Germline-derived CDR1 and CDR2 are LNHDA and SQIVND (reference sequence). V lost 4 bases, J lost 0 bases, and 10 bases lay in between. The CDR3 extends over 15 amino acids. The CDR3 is CASSRGVSSYNEQFF. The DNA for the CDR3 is TGTGCCAGTAGTAGGGGAGTCAGCTCCTACAATGAGCAGTTCTTC.

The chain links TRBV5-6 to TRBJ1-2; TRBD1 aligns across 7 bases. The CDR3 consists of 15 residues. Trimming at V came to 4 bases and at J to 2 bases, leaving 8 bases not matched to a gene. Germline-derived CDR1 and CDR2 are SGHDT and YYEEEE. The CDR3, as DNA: TGTGCCAGCAGCAACCTGGGACAGCGGAACTATGGCTACACCTTC. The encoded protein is CASSNLGQRNYGYTF.

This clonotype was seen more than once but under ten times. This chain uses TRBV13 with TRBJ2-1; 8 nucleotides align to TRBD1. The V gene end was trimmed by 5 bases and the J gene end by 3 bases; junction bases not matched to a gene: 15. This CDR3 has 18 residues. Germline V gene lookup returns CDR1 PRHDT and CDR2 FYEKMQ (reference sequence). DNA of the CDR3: TGTGCCAGCAGCGCCTCTACTCAGGGGGCGCTTCGCTACAATGAGCAGTTCTTC. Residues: CASSASTQGALRYNEQFF.

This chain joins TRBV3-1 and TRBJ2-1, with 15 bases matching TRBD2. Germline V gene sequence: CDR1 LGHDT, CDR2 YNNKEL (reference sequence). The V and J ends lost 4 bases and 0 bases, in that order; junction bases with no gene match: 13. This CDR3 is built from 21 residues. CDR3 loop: CASSRGSGTSGRPSSYNEQFF. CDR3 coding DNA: TGTGCCAGCAGCCGGGGTTCCGGGACTAGCGGGAGGCCGAGCTCCTACAATGAGCAGTTCTTC.

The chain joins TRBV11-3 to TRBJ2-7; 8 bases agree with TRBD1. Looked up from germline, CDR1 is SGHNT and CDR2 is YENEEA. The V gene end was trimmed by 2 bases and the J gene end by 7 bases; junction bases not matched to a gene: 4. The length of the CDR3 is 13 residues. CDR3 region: CASSLRDRQEQYF. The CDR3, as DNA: TGTGCCAGCAGCTTACGGGACAGGCAAGAGCAGTACTTC.

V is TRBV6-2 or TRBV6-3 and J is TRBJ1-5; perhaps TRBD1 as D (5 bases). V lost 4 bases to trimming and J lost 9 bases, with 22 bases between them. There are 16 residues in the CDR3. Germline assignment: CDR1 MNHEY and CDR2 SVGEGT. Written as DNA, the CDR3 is TGTGCCAGCAGTTCCTCGCGGGGACCGATGCCTTGGCCCCAGCATTTT. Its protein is CASSSSRGPMPWPQHF.

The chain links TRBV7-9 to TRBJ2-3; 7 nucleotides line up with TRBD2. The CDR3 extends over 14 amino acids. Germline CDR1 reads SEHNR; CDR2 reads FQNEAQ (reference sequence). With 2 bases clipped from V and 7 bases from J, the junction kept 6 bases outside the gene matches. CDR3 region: CASSLRGGSNTQYF. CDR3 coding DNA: TGTGCCAGCAGCTTAAGGGGAGGGAGCAATACGCAGTATTTT.

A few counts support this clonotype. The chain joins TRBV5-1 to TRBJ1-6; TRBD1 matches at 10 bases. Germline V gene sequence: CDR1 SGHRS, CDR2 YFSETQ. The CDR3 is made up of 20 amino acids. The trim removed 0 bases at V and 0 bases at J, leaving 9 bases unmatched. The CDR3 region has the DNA TGCGCCAGCAGCTTGGGGACAGGGGGGAGCATGAGCTCCTATAATTCACCCCTCCACTTT. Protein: CASSLGTGGSMSSYNSPLHF. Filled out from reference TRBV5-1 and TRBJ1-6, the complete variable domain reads KAGVTQTPRYLIKTRGQQVTLSCSPISGHRSVSWYQQTPGQGLQFLFEYFSETQRNKGNFPGRFSGRQFSNSRSEMNVSTLELGDSALYLCASSLGTGGSMSSYNSPLHFGNGTRLTVT.

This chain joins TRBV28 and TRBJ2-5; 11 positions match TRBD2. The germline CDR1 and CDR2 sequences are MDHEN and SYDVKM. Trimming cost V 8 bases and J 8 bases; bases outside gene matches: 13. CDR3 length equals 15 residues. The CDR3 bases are TGTGCCAGCCGGACCGGGACTAGCGGTAGGGGAACCCAGTACTTC. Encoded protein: CASRTGTSGRGTQYF.

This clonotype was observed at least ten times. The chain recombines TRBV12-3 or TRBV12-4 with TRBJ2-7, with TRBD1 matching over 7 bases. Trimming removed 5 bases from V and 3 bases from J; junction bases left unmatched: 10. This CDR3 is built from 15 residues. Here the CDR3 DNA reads TGTGCCAGCAGTCCGACCGGGACAGCCAGCTACGAGCAGTACTTC. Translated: CASSPTGTASYEQYF.

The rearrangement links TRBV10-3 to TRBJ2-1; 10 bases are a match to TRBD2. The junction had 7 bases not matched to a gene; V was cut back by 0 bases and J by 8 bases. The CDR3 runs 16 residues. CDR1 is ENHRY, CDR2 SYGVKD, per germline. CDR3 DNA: TGTGCCATCAGTGAGTCGGCACTAGCGGGGCGGGATGAGCAGTTCTTC. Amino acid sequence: CAISESALAGRDEQFF.

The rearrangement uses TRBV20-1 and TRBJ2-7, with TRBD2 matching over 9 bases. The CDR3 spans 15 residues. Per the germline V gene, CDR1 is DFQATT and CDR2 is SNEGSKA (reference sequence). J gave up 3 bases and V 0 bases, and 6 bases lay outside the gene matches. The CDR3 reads CSARDSRREGYEQYF. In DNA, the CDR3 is TGCAGTGCTAGAGACTCTCGGCGGGAGGGCTACGAGCAGTACTTC.

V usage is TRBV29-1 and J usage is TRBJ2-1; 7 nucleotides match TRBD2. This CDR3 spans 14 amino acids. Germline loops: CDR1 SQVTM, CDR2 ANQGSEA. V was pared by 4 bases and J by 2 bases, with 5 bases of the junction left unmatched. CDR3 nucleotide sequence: TGCAGCGTTGGGGGGGGTAGGGCCTACAATGAGCAGTTCTTC. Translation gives CSVGGGRAYNEQFF.

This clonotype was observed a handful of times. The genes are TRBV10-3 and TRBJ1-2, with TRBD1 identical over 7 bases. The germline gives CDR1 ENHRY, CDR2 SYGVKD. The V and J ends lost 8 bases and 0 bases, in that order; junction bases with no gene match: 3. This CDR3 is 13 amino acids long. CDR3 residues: CAIRDSTNYGYTF. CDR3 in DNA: TGTGCCATCCGGGACAGCACTAACTATGGCTACACCTTC.

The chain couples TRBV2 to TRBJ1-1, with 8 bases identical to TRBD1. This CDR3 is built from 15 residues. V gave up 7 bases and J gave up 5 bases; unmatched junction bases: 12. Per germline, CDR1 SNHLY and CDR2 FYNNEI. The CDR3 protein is CASTYRGGRGTEAFF. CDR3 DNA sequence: TGTGCCAGCACCTACAGGGGGGGAAGGGGGACTGAAGCTTTCTTT.